The present T cell receptor beta chain was sequenced within a study of follicular helper T cells after annual influenza vaccination. This CDR3 has 15 residues. Germline-derived CDR1 and CDR2 are SGHTA and FQGNSA. Trimming took 4 bases from V and 2 from J; bases not matched to a gene: 8. Assay: immunoSEQ multiplex PCR; the TCRdb copy retains only in-frame clones and omits some. This sample has under 15,000 clones; 70% to 80% occur once, and the top ten carry around 3.3%. Time point indicated: 2015-2016 season, pre-vaccination. ICOS+CD38+ and ICOS-CD38- fractions were sorted from non-naive CD4+CXCR5+PD-1+ cells. This clone has just one count.

Sequencing was performed on CXCR5+ CD38- circulating T follicular helper cells from blood, taken on the day of influenza vaccination. The subset is: circulating Tfh, non-naive CD4+CXCR5+PD-1+ (ICOS+CD38+ or ICOS-CD38-). This receptor was identified in an adult who received the influenza vaccine. The rearrangement links TRBV7-2 to TRBJ2-7, with 7 nucleotides matching TRBD1. The CDR3 protein is CASSSHRGSAYEQYF. In DNA, the CDR3 is TGTGCCAGCAGCTCCCACAGGGGTTCGGCCTACGAGCAGTACTTC. The full variable domain, in which reference TRBV7-2 and TRBJ2-7 provide the parts outside the CDR3, is GAGVSQSPSNKVTEKGKDVELRCDPISGHTALYWYRQSLGQGLEFLIYFQGNSAPDKSGLPSDRFSAERTGGSVSTLTIQRTQQEDSAVYLCASSSHRGSAYEQYFGPGTRLTVT.